This TCR beta chain was recorded in a study of CD8 T cells in ankylosing spondylitis. Trimming removed 3 bases from V and 2 bases from J; junction bases left unmatched: 5. This CDR3 region has 15 residues. Germline assignment: CDR1 SGDLS and CDR2 YYNGEE. Study findings and constraints: Eight highly homologous variants made up a TCR beta motif, and this motif appeared characteristic of ankylosing spondylitis blood.

TCRdb ran MiXCR on the 5' RACE reads and lists one entry per CDR3 protein. The table shows some 700,000 distinct CDR3 sequences, with 15% to 20% occurring only once. In this sample, this clonotype turned up a few times. Its antigen is currently unknown. Source material: blood, either unsorted or a sorted T cell fraction (not recorded which). The source of this sequence is a male donor with ankylosing spondylitis. This rearrangement joins TRBV9 to TRBJ2-5; 9 nucleotides line up with TRBD2. The CDR3 reads CASSGSGGQQETQYF. The DNA of the CDR3 is TGTGCCAGCAGCGGTAGCGGGGGCCAACAAGAGACCCAGTACTTC.